What follows are 9 T cell receptor beta chains derived from one specimen sequenced in a study of T cell clonality in common variable immunodeficiency. TCRdb keeps only in-frame clones here, not all; method: immunoSEQ multiplex PCR. The sample is made up of about 42,000 clones, none counted only once. Sequencing was done on a sample of peripheral blood mononuclear cells. The receptors shown here come from a person between 18 and 75 years old in good health.

This clone was recorded at least ten times. The read comes to an end 3 residues before the CDR3 does, leaving the germline J gene to fill in the end. The chain links TRBV14 to TRBJ2-7; D unclear. V lost 1 base, J lost 1 base, and 14 bases lay in between. CDR1 and CDR2 (germline): SGHDN, FVKESK. This CDR3 spans 16 amino acids. The CDR3 reads CASSQVVQCRSYEQYF. CDR3 bases read: TGTGCCAGCAGCCAAGTGGTCCAGTGCCGATCCTACGAG. Supplemented by reference TRBV14 and TRBJ2-7, the full variable domain reads EAGVTQFPSHSVIEKGQTVTLRCDPISGHDNLYWYRRVMGKEIKFLLHFVKESKQDESGMPNNRFLAERTGGTYSTLKVQPAELEDSGVYFCASSQVVQCRSYEQYFGPGTRLTVT.

This clone was seen ten or more times. The read terminates 3 residues before the CDR3 end, so the remaining end is supplied by the germline J gene. The chain employs TRBV19 and TRBJ1-4; weak D call: TRBD1 (6 bases). The germline CDR1 and CDR2 sequences are LNHDA and SQIVND (reference sequence). The CDR3 spans 15 residues. Trimming removed 4 bases from V and 7 bases from J, with 16 bases in between. The sequenced CDR3 bases are TGTGCCAGTAGTACCGATTACAGGGTAGGTGAAAAA. Translated, it gives CASSTDYRVGEK. The CDR3 in full is CASSTDYRVGEKLFF.

This clone was seen repeatedly, ten times or more. The CDR3 bases that were read are TGCGCCAGCAACCCCGGCATTGAGGGGACTGAA. This translates into CASNPGIEGTE. The whole CDR3 protein is CASNPGIEGTEAFF. The rearrangement links TRBV5-1 to TRBJ1-1; D may be TRBD1 (5 bases). The sequence runs out 3 residues before the end of the CDR3; the remainder is reconstructed from the germline J gene. The CDR3 is 14 amino acids. The germline V and J ends were trimmed by 6 bases and 5 bases, with 17 bases remaining between them. From germline, CDR1 is SGHRS and CDR2 YFSETQ.

This clone was seen repeatedly, ten times or more. The CDR3 end is not reached by the read, which stops 3 residues before it; the germline J gene fills it in. The chain combines TRBV18 with TRBJ2-3, with 7 bases matching TRBD2. From germline, CDR1 is KGHSH and CDR2 LQKENI. This CDR3 is built from 13 residues. The covered CDR3 bases are TGTGCCAGCCAACTAGCGAGTCAATTAACG. Protein product: CASQLASQLT. The entire CDR3 is CASQLASQLTQYF. Drawing the rest from reference TRBV18 and TRBJ2-3, the complete variable domain is NAGVMQNPRHLVRRRGQEARLRCSPMKGHSHVYWYRQLPEEGLKFMVYLQKENIIDESGMPKERFSAEFPKEGPSILRIQQVVRGDSAAYFCASQLASQLTQYFGPGTRLTVL.

There are many counts of this clone. Coverage ceases 3 residues before the CDR3 finishes, and the germline J gene fills in the end. The chain uses TRBV5-1 and TRBJ2-2; D is perhaps TRBD2 (6 bases). The V gene lost 4 bases and the J gene lost 4 bases, with 8 bases spanning the gap. The CDR3 has 13 residues. Per the germline V gene, CDR1 is SGHRS and CDR2 is YFSETQ. The DNA read from the CDR3 is TGCGCCAGCAGCCCGGGGGTCACCGGGGAG. Its translation is CASSPGVTGE. The entire CDR3 reads CASSPGVTGELFF. Full variable domain (outside the CDR3, taken from reference TRBV5-1 and TRBJ2-2): KAGVTQTPRYLIKTRGQQVTLSCSPISGHRSVSWYQQTPGQGLQFLFEYFSETQRNKGNFPGRFSGRQFSNSRSEMNVSTLELGDSALYLCASSPGVTGELFFGEGSRLTVL.

This clone was recorded at least ten times. The CDR3 extends 3 residues past the end of the read, so its final part is completed from the germline J gene. V gene TRBV4-2 combines with J gene TRBJ2-1; D not resolved. The V end lost 4 bases, the J end lost 0 bases, and 16 bases lay between the germline ends. Germline loops: CDR1 LGHNA, CDR2 YNFKEQ. The CDR3 is made up of 17 amino acids. CDR3 DNA (partial): TGTGCCAGCAGCCCTAGTACCGGGTCTACCTCCTACAATGAG. It specifies CASSPSTGSTSYNE. In full, the CDR3 is CASSPSTGSTSYNEQFF.

This clone was found many times. The read terminates 3 residues ahead of where the CDR3 ends, so the germline J gene completes it. The chain links TRBV19 to TRBJ2-1; TRBD2 aligns across 11 bases. The CDR3 is 14 residues long. Germline CDR1 LNHDA, CDR2 SQIVND (reference sequence). The V and J ends lost 9 bases and 5 bases, in that order; junction bases with no gene match: 6. The DNA read from the CDR3 is TGTGCCAGCAACCTAGCGGGGGGCAACAATGAG. It yields the protein CASNLAGGNNE. The whole CDR3 region reads CASNLAGGNNEQFF.

Many counts were recorded for this clone. The read finishes 3 residues shy of the CDR3 end, and the germline J gene is used to complete it. V gene TRBV10-3 combines with J gene TRBJ1-6; D is uncertain. From germline, CDR1 is ENHRY and CDR2 SYGVKD. This CDR3 spans 17 amino acids. V was clipped by 2 bases and J by 10 bases, with 21 bases between them. The sequenced CDR3 bases are TGTGCCATCAGTGAGATGATGGCAGGCGCTCCTGGATCACCC. Protein sequence: CAISEMMAGAPGSP. The whole CDR3 region reads CAISEMMAGAPGSPLHF.

Concerning this clone: The observed sequence ends 3 residues before the CDR3 terminus, with the missing tail filled in from the germline J gene. Additional DNA sequences in this sample encode the identical CDR3. The V gene is TRBV20-1, the J gene TRBJ2-5; the match to TRBD1 covers 10 bases. CDR1 DFQATT and CDR2 SNEGSKA come from the germline V gene (reference sequence). The CDR3 loop spans 14 amino acids. V shed 7 bases, J shed 3 bases, and the junction held 8 bases outside the gene matches. The CDR3 loop reads CSVPTDRGEETQYF. The part of the CDR3 DNA that was read is TGCAGTGTTCCGACGGACAGGGGGGAAGAGACC.